A selection of T cell receptor beta chains follows, all from one sample in a study of sequential checkpoint blockade in melanoma. Clones were read by immunoSEQ multiplex PCR, and TCRdb kept only the in-frame ones, dropping some. The sample contains 9,000 to 10,000 clones, about 63% of which appear only once. The sequences come from CD8+ T cells sorted from blood (inferred from file names), collected from a patient given nivolumab and ipilimumab in sequence. All receptors come from a human donor with melanoma. Each CDR3 is given with its conserved first and last residue. The D gene is left open where the match is weak. Size values are once, few and many counts, or a class for expanded clones, and some rows have none.

13,TRBV18,-,TRBJ2-1,TRBD2,CASSDEGSGEQFF,TGTGCCAGCTCAGACGAGGGTAGCGGGGAGCAGTTCTTC
14,TRBV29-1,once,TRBJ2-2,TRBD1,CSVDRTGYTGELFF,TGCAGCGTTGATCGGACAGGCTACACCGGGGAGCTGTTTTTT
14,TRBV19,medium-sized,TRBJ1-1,-,CASSAHAPPTEAFF,TGTGCCAGTAGTGCACACGCTCCTCCTACTGAAGCTTTCTTT
14,TRBV7-9,-,TRBJ2-1,-,CASSLVVSYNEQFF,TGTGCCAGCAGCTTAGTAGTATCCTACAATGAGCAGTTCTTC
13,TRBV4-2,few,TRBJ2-5,-,CASSQAILETQYF,TGTGCCAGCAGCCAAGCGATACTGGAGACCCAGTACTTC
14,TRBV7-2,-,TRBJ2-7,TRBD2,CASSLWDYSGEQYF,TGTGCCAGCAGCTTATGGGACTACTCAGGGGAGCAGTACTTC
13,TRBV9,-,TRBJ2-2,TRBD1,CASSDTGAGELFF,TGTGCCAGCAGCGATACAGGGGCCGGGGAGCTGTTTTTT
14,TRBV6-5,-,TRBJ2-1,TRBD1,CASSDGTGYNEQFF,TGTGCCAGCAGTGACGGGACAGGGTACAATGAGCAGTTCTTC
13,TRBV7-9,-,TRBJ2-3,-,CASSPLAGDTQYF,TGTGCCAGCAGCCCTCTGGCCGGGGATACGCAGTATTTT
15,TRBV6-5,-,TRBJ2-2,-,CASTDLTENTGELFF,TGTGCCAGCACCGACCTTACAGAGAACACCGGGGAGCTGTTTTTT